A single TCR beta chain is shown here with its context. Antigen unknown. The data were obtained in a study of siplizumab effects on memory and regulatory T cells. Sequencing used immunoSEQ multiplex PCR; TCRdb keeps in-frame clones, though not all of them. The data hold around 94,000 clones, with 90% to 95% observed a single time. General study points: Unstimulated subset assignment was obtained for only a minor fraction of alloreactive clones. The mean Treg-derived percentage of mappable alloreactive CD4+ clones was roughly 69% with siplizumab compared with about 30% in controls. There appeared to be greater diversity in naive T cells than in memory cells, and naive T cells seemed major contributors to the alloresponse. Many proliferating CD4+ or CD8+ clones remained unclassified. Roughly 75-96% of them could not be assigned either a naive or a memory phenotype.

The CDR3 is 13 residues long. Germline values: CDR1 SNHLY, CDR2 FYNNEI. Trimming pared 4 bases from V and 2 bases from J, leaving 8 bases between. The chain carries TRBV2 and TRBJ2-5; weak D call: TRBD1 (6 bases). Sequencing input: CD4+ T cells sorted from blood. The sequence was collected from a human donor in good health. CDR3 amino acids: CASSAGEQETQYF. The CDR3 DNA reads TGTGCCAGCAGTGCAGGGGAACAAGAGACCCAGTACTTC.